This T cell receptor beta chain was sequenced in a study of tissue T cells after allogeneic stem cell transplantation. This table comes from immunoSEQ multiplex PCR, and its TCRdb copy is limited to in-frame clones, with some not included. The top ten clones hold 25% to 35% of a sample with 2,000 to 3,000 clones, more than 45% of them seen once. As for this clone: Mouse names are used for the genes. The CDR3 end is not reached by the read, which stops 1 residue before it; the germline J gene fills it in.

CDR3 size: 15 residues. Germline lookup yields CDR1 NSHNY and CDR2 SYGAGN. With 0 bases removed from V and 0 bases from J, the gap between germline ends came to 9 bases. Time point reported: mouse harvest day 7 after allogeneic transplant. Each mouse received 10^7 T-cell-depleted marrow cells plus 10^6 splenic CD5+ T cells by tail vein. The TCR was taken from a female BALB/c mouse given C57BL/6 T cells with graft-versus-host disease after an allogeneic hematopoietic cell transplant. V and J are TRBV13-1 and TRBJ1-1; tentatively, D is TRBD1 (6 bases). Sequenced material: spleen. CDR3 residues: CASSDAGHANTEVFF. CDR3 DNA, as far as it was read: TGTGCCAGCAGTGATGCGGGACATGCAAACACAGAAGTCTTC.